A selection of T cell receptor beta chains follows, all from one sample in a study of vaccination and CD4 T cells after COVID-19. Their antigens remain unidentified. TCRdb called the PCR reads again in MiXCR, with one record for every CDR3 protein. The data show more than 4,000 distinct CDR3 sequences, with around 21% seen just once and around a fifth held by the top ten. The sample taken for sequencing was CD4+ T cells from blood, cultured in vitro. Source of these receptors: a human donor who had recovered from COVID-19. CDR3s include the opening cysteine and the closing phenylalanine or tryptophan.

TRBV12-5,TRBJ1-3,CASGLVSTGAGNTIYF
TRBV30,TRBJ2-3,CAWSGNALTDTQYF
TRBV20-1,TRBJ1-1,CSARYIRTRNTEAFF
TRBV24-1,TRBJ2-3,CATSDPSGGTDTQYF
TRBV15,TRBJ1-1,CATSRDRLATEAFF
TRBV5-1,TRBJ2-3,CASSLGDRADTQYF
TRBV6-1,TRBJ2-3,CASSEFGADTQYF
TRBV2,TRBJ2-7,CASRWGGRNEQYF
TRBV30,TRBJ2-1,CAWSAVAEQFF
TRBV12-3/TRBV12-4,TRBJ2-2,CASSPRDRVNTGELFF
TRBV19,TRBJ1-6,CASSSVPGPLHF
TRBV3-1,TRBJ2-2,CASSQDVGTGGAGELFF
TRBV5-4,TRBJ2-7,CASSQRWGDQYEQYF
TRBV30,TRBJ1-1,CAWRSGPFEGAFF
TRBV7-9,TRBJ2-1,CASSSRSYNEQFF
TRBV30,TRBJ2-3,CAWSLGSTADTQYF
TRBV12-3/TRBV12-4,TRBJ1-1,CASSAIMNTEAFF
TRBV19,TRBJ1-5,CASSPRGAGSNQPQHF
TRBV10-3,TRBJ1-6,CAITRDLSSPLHF
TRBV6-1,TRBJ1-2,CASSPADRGPNYGYTF
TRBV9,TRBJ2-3,CASSSLAGGHATDTQYF
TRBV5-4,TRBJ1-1,CASSAGQGLGMNTEAFF
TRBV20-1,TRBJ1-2,CSARDRGAETRGYTF
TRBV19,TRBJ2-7,CASSILGQSYEQYF
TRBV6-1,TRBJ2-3,CAVRGAQGTDTQYF
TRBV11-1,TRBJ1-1,CASSLDRGGTEAFF
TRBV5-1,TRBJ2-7,CASSTVAGARVYEQYF
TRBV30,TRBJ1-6,CACPGPGVYSPLHF
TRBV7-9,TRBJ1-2,CASSLDGQGGYYGYTF
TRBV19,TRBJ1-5,CASSTPAFNQPQHF
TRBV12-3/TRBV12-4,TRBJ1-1,CASSVDRGDTEAFF
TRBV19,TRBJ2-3,CASSMPLLTGNTSTDTQYF
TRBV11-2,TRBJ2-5,CASSLMARLTQETQYF
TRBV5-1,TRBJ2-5,CASDRTSGGLQETQYF
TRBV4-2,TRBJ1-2,CASSQVGEGSGGRGYTF
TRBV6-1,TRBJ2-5,CASSEGSTRSETQYF
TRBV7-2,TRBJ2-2,CASSLQIAVRGELFF